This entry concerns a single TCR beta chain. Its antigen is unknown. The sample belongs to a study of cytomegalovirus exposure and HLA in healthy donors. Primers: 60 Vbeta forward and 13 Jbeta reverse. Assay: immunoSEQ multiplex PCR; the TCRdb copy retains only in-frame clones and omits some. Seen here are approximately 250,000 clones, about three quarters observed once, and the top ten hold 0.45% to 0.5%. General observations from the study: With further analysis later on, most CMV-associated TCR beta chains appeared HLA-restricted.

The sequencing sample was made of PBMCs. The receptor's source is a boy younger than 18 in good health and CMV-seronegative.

The CDR3 reads CASARLAGDPYEQYF. CDR3 nucleotide sequence: TGTGCCAGCGCCCGACTAGCGGGAGACCCCTACGAGCAGTACTTC. The V call is TRBV11-3, the J call TRBJ2-7, with 12 bases that match TRBD2. Germline trimming cut 8 bases from V and 2 bases from J; bases unmatched to any gene: 7. CDR1 and CDR2 from the germline V gene are SGHNT and YENEEA. The CDR3 runs 15 residues.